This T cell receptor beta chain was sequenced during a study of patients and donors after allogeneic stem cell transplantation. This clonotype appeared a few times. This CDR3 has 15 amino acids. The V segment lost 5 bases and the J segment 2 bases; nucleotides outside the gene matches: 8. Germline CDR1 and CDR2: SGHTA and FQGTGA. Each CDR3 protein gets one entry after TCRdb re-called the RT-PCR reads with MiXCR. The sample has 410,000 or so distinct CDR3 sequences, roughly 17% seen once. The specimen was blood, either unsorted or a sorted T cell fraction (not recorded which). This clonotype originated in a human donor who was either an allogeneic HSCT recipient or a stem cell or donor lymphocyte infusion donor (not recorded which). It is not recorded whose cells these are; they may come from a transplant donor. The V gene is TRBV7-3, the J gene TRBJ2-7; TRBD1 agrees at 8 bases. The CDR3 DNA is TGTGCCAGCAGCACAAACTCAGGGGGCCCCTACGAGCAGTACTTC. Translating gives CASSTNSGGPYEQYF.